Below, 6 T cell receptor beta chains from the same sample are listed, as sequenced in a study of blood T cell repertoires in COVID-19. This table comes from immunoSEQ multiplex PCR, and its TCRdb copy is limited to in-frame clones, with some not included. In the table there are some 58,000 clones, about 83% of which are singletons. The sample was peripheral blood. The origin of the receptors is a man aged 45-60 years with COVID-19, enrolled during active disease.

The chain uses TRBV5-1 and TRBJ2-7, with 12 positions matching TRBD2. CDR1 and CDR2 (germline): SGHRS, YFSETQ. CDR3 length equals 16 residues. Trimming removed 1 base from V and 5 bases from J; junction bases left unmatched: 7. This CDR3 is CASSLPSGRADHEQYF. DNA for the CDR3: TGCGCCAGCAGCTTGCCTAGCGGGAGGGCCGACCACGAGCAGTACTTC.

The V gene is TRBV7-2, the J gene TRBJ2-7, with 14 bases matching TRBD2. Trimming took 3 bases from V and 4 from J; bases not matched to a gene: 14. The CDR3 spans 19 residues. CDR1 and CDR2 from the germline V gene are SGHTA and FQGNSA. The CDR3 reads CASSFNKRTSGRIRYEQYF. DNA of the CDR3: TGTGCCAGCAGCTTTAACAAACGGACTAGCGGGAGGATTCGATACGAGCAGTACTTC.

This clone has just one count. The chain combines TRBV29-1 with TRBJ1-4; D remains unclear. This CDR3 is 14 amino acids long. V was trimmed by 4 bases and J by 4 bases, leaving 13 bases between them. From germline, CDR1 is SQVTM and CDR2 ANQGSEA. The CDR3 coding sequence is TGCAGCGTTGGAGGGCGGATGGGTAATGAAAAACTGTTTTTT. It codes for CSVGGRMGNEKLFF.

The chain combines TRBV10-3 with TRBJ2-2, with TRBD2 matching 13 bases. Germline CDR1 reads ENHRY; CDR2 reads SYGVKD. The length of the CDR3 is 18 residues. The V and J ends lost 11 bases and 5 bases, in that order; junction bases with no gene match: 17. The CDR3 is CASHARGLAGDETGELFF. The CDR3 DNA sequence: TGTGCCTCCCACGCCCGAGGACTAGCGGGAGATGAGACCGGGGAGCTGTTTTTT.

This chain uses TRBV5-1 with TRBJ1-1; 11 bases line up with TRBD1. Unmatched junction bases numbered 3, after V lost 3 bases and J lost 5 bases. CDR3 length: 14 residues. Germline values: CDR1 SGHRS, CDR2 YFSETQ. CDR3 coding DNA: TGCGCCAGCAGCTCCGGGACAGGGGGAACTGAAGCTTTCTTT. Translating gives CASSSGTGGTEAFF.

The CDR3 nucleotides are TGTGCCAGCTCACCACGGTGGCAGAGCGGGAGTCGCGACAATGAGCAGTTCTTC. Its translation is CASSPRWQSGSRDNEQFF. The V call is TRBV18, the J call TRBJ2-1, with 8 bases fitting TRBD2. Per the germline V gene, CDR1 is KGHSH and CDR2 is LQKENI. This CDR3 contains 18 residues. The J segment lost 5 bases and the V segment lost 1 base, leaving 13 bases of the junction unmatched. The whole variable domain, remainder taken from reference TRBV18 and TRBJ2-1, is NAGVMQNPRHLVRRRGQEARLRCSPMKGHSHVYWYRQLPEEGLKFMVYLQKENIIDESGMPKERFSAEFPKEGPSILRIQQVVRGDSAAYFCASSPRWQSGSRDNEQFFGPGTRLTVL.